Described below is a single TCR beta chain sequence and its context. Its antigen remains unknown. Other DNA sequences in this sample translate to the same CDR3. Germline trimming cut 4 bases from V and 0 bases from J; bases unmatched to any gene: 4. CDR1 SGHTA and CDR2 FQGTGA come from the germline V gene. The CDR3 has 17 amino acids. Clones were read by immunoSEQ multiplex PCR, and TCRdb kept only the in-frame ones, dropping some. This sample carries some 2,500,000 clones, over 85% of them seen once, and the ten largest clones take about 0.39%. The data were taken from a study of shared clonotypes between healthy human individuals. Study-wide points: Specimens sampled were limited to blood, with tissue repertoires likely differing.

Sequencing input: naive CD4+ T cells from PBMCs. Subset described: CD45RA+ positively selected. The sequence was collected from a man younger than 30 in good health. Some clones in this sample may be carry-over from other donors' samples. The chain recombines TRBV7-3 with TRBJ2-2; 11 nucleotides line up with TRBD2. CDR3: CASSSGLAGANTGELFF. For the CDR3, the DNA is TGTGCCAGCAGCTCCGGACTAGCGGGCGCGAACACCGGGGAGCTGTTTTTT.